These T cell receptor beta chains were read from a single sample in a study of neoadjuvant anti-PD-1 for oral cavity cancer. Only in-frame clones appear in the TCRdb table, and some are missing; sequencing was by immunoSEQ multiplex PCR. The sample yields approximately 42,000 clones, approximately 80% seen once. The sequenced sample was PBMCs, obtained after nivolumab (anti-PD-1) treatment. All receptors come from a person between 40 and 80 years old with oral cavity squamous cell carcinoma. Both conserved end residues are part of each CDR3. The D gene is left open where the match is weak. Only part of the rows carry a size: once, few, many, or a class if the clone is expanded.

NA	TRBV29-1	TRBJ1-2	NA	CSVEEGGQAGYTF	TGCAGCGTTGAAGAGGGTGGGCAGGCGGGCTACACCTTC
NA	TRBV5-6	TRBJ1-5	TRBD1	CASSFSGQGTLIDQPQHF	TGTGCCAGCAGCTTCTCGGGACAGGGAACCTTAATAGATCAGCCCCAGCATTTT
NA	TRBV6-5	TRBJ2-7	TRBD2	CASSYSSSGKGYEQYF	TGTGCCAGCAGTTACTCGAGTAGCGGGAAAGGGTACGAGCAGTACTTC
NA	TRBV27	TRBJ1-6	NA	CASKSYDSSSYNSPLHF	TGTGCCAGCAAGTCTTATGACAGCAGCTCCTATAATTCACCCCTCCACTTT
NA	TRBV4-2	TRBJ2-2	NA	CASSPGSSNTGELFF	TGTGCCAGCAGTCCAGGGTCATCGAACACCGGGGAGCTGTTTTTT
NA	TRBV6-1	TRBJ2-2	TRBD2	CASRAGTSVSGELFF	TGTGCCAGCAGAGCCGGGACTAGCGTCAGCGGGGAGCTGTTTTTT
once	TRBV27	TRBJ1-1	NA	CASSLGRGTEAFF	TGTGCCAGCAGTTTAGGCAGGGGAACTGAAGCTTTCTTT
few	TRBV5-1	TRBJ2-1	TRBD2	CASSSQPTSGGGDEQFF	TGCGCCAGCAGCTCCCAACCAACTAGCGGGGGGGGAGATGAGCAGTTCTTC
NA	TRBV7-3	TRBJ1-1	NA	CASSVTGTTEAFF	TGTGCCAGCAGCGTTACCGGGACCACTGAAGCTTTCTTT
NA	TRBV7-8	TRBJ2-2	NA	CASSPPGDLTGELFF	TGTGCCAGCAGCCCACCTGGCGACCTCACCGGGGAGCTGTTTTTT